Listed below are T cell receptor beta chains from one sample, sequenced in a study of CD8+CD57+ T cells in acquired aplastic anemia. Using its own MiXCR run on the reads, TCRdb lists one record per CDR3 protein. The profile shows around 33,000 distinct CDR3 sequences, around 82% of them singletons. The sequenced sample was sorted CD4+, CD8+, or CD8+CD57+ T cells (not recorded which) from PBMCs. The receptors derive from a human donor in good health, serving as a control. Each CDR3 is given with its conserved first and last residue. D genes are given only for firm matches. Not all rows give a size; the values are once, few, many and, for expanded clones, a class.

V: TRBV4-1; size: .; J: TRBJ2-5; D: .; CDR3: CASSQESQETQYF; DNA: TGCGCCAGCAGCCAAGAAAGCCAAGAGACCCAGTACTTC
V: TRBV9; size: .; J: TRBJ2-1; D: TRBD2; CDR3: CASSKSGGAREQFF; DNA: TGTGCCAGCAGCAAAAGCGGGGGGGCAAGGGAGCAGTTCTTC
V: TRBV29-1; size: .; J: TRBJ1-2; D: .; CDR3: CSVVRTDRANYGYTF; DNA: TGCAGCGTTGTCCGGACAGATCGAGCTAACTATGGCTACACCTTC
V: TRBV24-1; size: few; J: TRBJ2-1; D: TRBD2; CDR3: CATSDGAGGEQFF; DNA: TGTGCCACCAGTGATGGAGCGGGAGGTGAGCAGTTCTTC
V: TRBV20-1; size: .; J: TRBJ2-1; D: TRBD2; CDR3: CSAHRLAGFEQFF; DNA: TGCAGTGCTCATCGACTAGCGGGTTTTGAGCAGTTCTTC
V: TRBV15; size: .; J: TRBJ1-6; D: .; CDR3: CATSSGRNSPLHF; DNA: TGTGCCACCAGCAGCGGACGGAATTCACCCCTCCACTTT
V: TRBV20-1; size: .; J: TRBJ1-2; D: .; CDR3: CSARVRTSTNYGYTF; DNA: TGCAGTGCTAGAGTCAGGACGAGTACTAACTATGGCTACACCTTC
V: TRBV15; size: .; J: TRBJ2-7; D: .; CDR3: CATSRGVRADEQYF; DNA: TGTGCCACCAGCAGAGGAGTGAGGGCGGACGAGCAGTACTTC
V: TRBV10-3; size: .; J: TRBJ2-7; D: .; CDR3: CAISANGGKSSYEQYF; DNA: TGTGCCATCAGTGCCAACGGGGGTAAGAGCTCCTACGAGCAGTACTTC
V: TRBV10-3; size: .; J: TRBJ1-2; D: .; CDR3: CASSGGPGLNPYGYTF; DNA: TGTGCCAGCAGTGGAGGACCGGGACTTAACCCCTATGGCTACACCTTC
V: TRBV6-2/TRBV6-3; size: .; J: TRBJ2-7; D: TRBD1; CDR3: CASSLWTGVNEQYF; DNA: TGTGCCAGCAGCCTTTGGACAGGGGTGAACGAGCAGTACTTC
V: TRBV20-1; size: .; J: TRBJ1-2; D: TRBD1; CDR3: CSARVGQGFGYTF; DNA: TGCAGTGCTAGAGTTGGACAGGGATTCGGCTACACCTTC
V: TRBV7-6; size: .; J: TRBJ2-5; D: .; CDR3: CASSLGTVSETQYF; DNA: TGTGCCAGCAGCTTAGGGACGGTCTCGGAGACCCAGTACTTC
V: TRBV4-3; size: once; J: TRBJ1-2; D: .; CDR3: CASSQDLQGYGYTF; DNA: TGCGCCAGCAGCCAAGATTTGCAGGGATATGGCTACACCTTC
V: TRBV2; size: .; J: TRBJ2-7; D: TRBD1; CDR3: CASSVDVRGLYEQYF; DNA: TGTGCCAGCAGCGTAGATGTCAGGGGGCTCTACGAGCAGTACTTC
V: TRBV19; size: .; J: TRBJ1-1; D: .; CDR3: CASKEMGMDTEAFF; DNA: TGTGCCAGTAAGGAAATGGGAATGGACACTGAAGCTTTCTTT
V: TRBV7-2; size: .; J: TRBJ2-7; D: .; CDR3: CASSFQAYRDEQYF; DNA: TGTGCCAGCAGCTTTCAAGCATACAGGGACGAGCAGTACTTC
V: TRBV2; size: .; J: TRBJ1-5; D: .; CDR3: CASSDISNQPQHF; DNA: TGTGCCAGCAGTGATATTAGCAATCAGCCCCAGCATTTT
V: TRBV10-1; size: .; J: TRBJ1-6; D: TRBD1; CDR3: CASSTGIYNSPLHF; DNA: TGCGCCAGCTCGACAGGGATCTATAATTCACCCCTCCACTTT
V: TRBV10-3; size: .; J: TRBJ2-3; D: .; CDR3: CATTGEVSDTQYF; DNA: TGTGCCACAACCGGGGAGGTCTCCGATACGCAGTATTTT
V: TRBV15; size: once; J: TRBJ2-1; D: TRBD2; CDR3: CATSRDTSGYNEQFF; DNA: TGTGCCACCAGCAGAGACACTAGCGGATACAATGAGCAGTTCTTC
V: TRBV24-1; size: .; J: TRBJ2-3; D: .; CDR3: CATSDRTKRHF; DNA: TGTGCCACCAGTGACCGTACGAAGCGGCATTTT
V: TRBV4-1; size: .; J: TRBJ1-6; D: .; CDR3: CASTRDRSSYNSPLHF; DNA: TGCGCCAGCACCCGAGACAGGAGCTCCTATAATTCACCCCTCCACTTT
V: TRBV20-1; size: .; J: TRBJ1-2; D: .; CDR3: CSARDLAGGDYGYTF; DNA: TGCAGTGCTAGAGATCTGGCGGGGGGGGACTATGGCTACACCTTC
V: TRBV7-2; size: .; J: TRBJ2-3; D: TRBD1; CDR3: CASSLAGTGSTDTQYF; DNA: TGTGCCAGCAGCTTAGCTGGGACAGGGAGCACAGATACGCAGTATTTT
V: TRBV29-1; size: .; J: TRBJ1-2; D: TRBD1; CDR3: CSVDRDNYGYTF; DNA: TGCAGCGTCGACAGGGATAACTATGGCTACACCTTC
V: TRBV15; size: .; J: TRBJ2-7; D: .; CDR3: CATSRVGPNTYEQYF; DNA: TGTGCCACCAGCAGAGTCGGACCTAATACCTACGAGCAGTACTTC
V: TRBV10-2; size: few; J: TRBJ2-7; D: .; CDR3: CASSGGDHTLEQYF; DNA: TGCGCCAGCAGTGGGGGGGATCACACTCTCGAGCAGTACTTC
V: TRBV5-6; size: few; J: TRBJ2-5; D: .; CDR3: CASSLNTVPQYF; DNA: TGTGCCAGCAGCTTGAATACAGTTCCCCAGTACTTC
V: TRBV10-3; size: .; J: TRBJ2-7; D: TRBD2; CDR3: CAISGDHSGGTSYEQYF; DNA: TGTGCCATCAGTGGGGATCATAGCGGGGGGACGTCCTACGAGCAGTACTTC
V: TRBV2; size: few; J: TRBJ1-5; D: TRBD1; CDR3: CASSSGTGYQPQHF; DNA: TGTGCCAGCAGTTCCGGGACAGGGTATCAGCCCCAGCATTTT
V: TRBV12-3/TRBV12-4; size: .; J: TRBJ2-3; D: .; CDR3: CASSAQIDTQYF; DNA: TGTGCCAGCAGTGCCCAGATAGATACGCAGTATTTT
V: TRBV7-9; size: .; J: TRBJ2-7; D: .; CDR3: CASSRGQSSYEQYF; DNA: TGTGCCAGCAGCCGCGGACAGAGCTCCTACGAGCAGTACTTC
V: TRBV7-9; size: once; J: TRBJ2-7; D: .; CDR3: CASSPPGTGRYEQYF; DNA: TGTGCCAGCAGCCCCCCGGGAACAGGGCGCTACGAGCAGTACTTC
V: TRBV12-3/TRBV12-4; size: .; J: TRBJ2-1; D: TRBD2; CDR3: CASSGGDYNEQFF; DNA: TGTGCCAGTAGCGGGGGGGATTACAATGAGCAGTTCTTC
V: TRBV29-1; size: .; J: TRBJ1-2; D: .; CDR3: CSVGLRPNYGYTF; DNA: TGCAGCGTTGGGCTACGGCCTAACTATGGCTACACCTTC
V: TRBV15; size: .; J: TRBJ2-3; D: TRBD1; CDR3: CATSKDRAGTDTQYF; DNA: TGTGCCACCAGCAAGGACAGGGCGGGCACAGATACGCAGTATTTT
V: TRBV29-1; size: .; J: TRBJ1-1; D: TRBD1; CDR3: CSAHRQGRAEAFF; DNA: TGCAGCGCCCATAGACAGGGGAGGGCTGAAGCTTTCTTT
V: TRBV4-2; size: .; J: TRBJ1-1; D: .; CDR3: CASSPSLGMNTEAFF; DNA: TGTGCCAGCAGCCCCTCCTTGGGAATGAACACTGAAGCTTTCTTT
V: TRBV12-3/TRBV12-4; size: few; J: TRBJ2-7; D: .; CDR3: CASSFGRDYEQYF; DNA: TGTGCCAGCAGTTTTGGCAGGGACTACGAGCAGTACTTC
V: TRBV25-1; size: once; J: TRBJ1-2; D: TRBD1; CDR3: CASSGQGTGYTF; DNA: TGTGCCAGCAGTGGACAGGGTACTGGCTACACCTTC
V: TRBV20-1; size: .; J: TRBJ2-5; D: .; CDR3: CSARVSRAQETQYF; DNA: TGCAGTGCTAGAGTGTCCAGGGCCCAAGAGACCCAGTACTTC
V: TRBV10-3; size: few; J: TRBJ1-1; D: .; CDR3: CAISDQGKMNTEAFF; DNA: TGTGCCATCAGTGATCAGGGGAAGATGAACACTGAAGCTTTCTTT
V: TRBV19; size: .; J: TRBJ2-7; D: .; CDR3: CASSIASGNYEQYF; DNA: TGTGCCAGTAGTATAGCATCAGGAAACTACGAGCAGTACTTC
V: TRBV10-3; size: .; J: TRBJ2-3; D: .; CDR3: CAIRAGVSTDTQYF; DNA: TGTGCCATCCGTGCAGGAGTAAGCACAGATACGCAGTATTTT
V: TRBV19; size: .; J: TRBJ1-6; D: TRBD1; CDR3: CASSLNRGGSPLHF; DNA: TGTGCCAGTAGTTTAAACAGGGGAGGATCACCCCTCCACTTT
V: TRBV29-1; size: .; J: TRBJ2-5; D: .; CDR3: CSVEIGTIGETQYF; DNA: TGCAGCGTTGAAATCGGGACCATTGGGGAGACCCAGTACTTC
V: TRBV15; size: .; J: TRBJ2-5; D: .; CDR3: CATSRRSGEETQYF; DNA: TGTGCCACCAGCAGGAGGAGCGGTGAAGAGACCCAGTACTTC
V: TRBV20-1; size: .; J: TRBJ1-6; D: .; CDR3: CSASPLHF; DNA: TGCAGTGCCTCACCCCTCCACTTT
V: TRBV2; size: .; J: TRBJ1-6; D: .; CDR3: CASSEGSWGAHSPLHF; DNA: TGTGCCAGCAGTGAAGGATCCTGGGGAGCGCATTCACCCCTCCACTTT
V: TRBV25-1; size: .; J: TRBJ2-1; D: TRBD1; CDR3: CASSAGGLSSYNEQFF; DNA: TGTGCCAGCAGTGCAGGGGGCCTCAGCTCCTACAATGAGCAGTTCTTC
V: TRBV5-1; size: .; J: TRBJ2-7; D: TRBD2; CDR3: CASSTNPGLAGGTISYEQYF; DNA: TGCGCCAGCAGCACTAATCCGGGACTAGCGGGGGGGACCATCTCCTACGAGCAGTACTTC
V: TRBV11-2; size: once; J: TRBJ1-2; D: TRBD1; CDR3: CASSLDPQGARGYTF; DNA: TGTGCCAGCAGCTTAGACCCTCAGGGGGCCAGGGGCTACACCTTC